This entry features one T cell receptor beta chain sequence. Its specificity is not known. Produced via immunoSEQ multiplex PCR; TCRdb's table is partial and in-frame only. Altogether about 150,000 clones are present, under 95% being singletons, with the ten largest covering over 15%. This specimen belongs to a study of T cell responses to AZD1222 COVID-19 vaccine. General observations from the study: It should be noted that donors were predominantly white British and more often female, and clonal diversity was possibly underestimated. Seropositivity was recorded at baseline in only 6 or 7 AZD1222 recipients. Increases in Spike-specific TCR breadth and depth were seen after two AZD1222 doses.

V gave up 5 bases and J gave up 3 bases; unmatched junction bases: 13. This CDR3 is built from 17 residues. CDR1 and CDR2 from the germline V gene are KGHDR and SFDVKD. The rearrangement links TRBV24-1 to TRBJ2-5; 8 bases align to TRBD1. The sequenced sample was peripheral blood, obtained on day 0 of AZD1222 vaccination. The source is an adult in good health. The CDR3 region has the DNA TGTGCCACCAGTGTGGCAGGGGGCCGTAACAAAAAAGAGACCCAGTACTTC. It translates to CATSVAGGRNKKETQYF.